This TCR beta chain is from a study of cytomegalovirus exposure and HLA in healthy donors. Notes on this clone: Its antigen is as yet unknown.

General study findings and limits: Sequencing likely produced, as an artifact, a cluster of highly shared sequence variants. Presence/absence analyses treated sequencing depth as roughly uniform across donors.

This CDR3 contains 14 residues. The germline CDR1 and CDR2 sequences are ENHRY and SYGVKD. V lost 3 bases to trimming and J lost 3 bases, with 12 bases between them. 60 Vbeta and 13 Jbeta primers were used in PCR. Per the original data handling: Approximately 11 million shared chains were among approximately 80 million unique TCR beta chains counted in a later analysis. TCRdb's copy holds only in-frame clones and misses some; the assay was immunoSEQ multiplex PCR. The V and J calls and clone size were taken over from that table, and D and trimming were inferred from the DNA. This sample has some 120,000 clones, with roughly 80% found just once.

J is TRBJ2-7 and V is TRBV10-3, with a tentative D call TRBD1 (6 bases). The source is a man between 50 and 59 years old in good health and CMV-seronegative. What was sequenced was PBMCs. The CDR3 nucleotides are TGTGCCATCAGTGAATTCCAGGGGCTCTACGAGCAGTACTTC. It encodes CAISEFQGLYEQYF.